Listed here are 5 T cell receptor beta chains from one sample, sequenced in a study of control samples from healthy donors and cancer patients. Measured with immunoSEQ multiplex PCR; TCRdb has only the in-frame clones, and not every one. The sample lists about 44,000 clones; 70% to 90% were seen once. Source material: PBMCs. These receptors were collected from a woman in her fifties or sixties with lung cancer.

This clone has only one observation. The J gene is TRBJ2-7, the V gene TRBV11-2, with D possibly matching TRBD2 (6 bases). Trimming left V 5 bases short and J 3 bases short, with 11 bases between. Germline loops: CDR1 SGHAT, CDR2 FQNNGV. This CDR3 has 13 amino acids. CDR3 residues: CASSPGLVYEQYF. CDR3 nucleotides: TGTGCCAGCAGCCCGGGACTCGTCTACGAGCAGTACTTC.

The rearrangement uses TRBV18 and TRBJ2-6, with TRBD1 matching 9 bases. Germline V CDR1 and CDR2: KGHSH, LQKENI. The CDR3 has 16 residues. The ends lost 6 bases at V and 1 base at J; junction bases unmatched: 4. The CDR3 bases are TGTGCCAGCTCCCTACAGGGGGCGTCTGGGGCCAACGTCCTGACTTTC. Translated, it gives CASSLQGASGANVLTF.

CDR3 sequence (DNA): TGTGCCAGCAGCTTAGAGGGCGGGAGGTCTAACAATGAGCAGTTCTTC. Its translation: CASSLEGGRSNNEQFF. V is TRBV11-3 and J is TRBJ2-1, with 8 nucleotides matching TRBD2. The germline V gene encodes CDR1 SGHNT and CDR2 YENEEA. This CDR3 contains 16 residues. J gave up 5 bases and V 0 bases, and 6 bases lay outside the gene matches.

The chain's CDR3 is CASSLRSGYHGADTQYF. Written as DNA, the CDR3 is TGTGCCAGCAGCCTACGTTCCGGCTACCATGGGGCAGATACGCAGTATTTT. The gene calls are TRBV5-6 and TRBJ2-3; D gene ambiguous. The germline V gene has CDR1 SGHDT and CDR2 YYEEEE. The CDR3 extends over 17 amino acids. The V end lost 4 bases, the J end lost 4 bases, and 22 bases lay between the germline ends.

The genes are TRBV9 and TRBJ2-6; 11 bases agree with TRBD1. The V gene end was trimmed by 5 bases and the J gene end by 4 bases; junction bases not matched to a gene: 5. Germline loops: CDR1 SGDLS, CDR2 YYNGEE. The CDR3 contains 16 residues. The CDR3 loop is CASSGQGAPGANVLTF. In DNA form, the CDR3 reads TGTGCCAGCAGTGGACAGGGGGCGCCCGGGGCCAACGTCCTGACTTTC.